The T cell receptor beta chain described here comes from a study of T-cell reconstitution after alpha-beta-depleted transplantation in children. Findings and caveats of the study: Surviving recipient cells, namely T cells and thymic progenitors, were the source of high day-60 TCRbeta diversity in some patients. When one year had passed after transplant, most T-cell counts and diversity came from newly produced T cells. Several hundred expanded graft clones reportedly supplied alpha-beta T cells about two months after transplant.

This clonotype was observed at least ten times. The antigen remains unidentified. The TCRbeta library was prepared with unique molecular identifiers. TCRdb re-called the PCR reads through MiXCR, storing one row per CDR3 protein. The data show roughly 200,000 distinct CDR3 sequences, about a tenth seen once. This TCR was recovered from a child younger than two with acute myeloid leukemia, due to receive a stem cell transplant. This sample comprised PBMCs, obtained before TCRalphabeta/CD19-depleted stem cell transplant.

The CDR3 sequence is CASSIEFSYEQYF. The CDR3 nucleotides are TGTGCCAGCAGCATCGAATTCTCCTACGAGCAGTACTTC. The chain carries TRBV7-2 and TRBJ2-7; D gene ambiguous. Germline lookup yields CDR1 SGHTA and CDR2 FQGNSA. The CDR3 has 13 amino acids. Trimming left V 5 bases short and J 0 bases short, with 8 bases between.